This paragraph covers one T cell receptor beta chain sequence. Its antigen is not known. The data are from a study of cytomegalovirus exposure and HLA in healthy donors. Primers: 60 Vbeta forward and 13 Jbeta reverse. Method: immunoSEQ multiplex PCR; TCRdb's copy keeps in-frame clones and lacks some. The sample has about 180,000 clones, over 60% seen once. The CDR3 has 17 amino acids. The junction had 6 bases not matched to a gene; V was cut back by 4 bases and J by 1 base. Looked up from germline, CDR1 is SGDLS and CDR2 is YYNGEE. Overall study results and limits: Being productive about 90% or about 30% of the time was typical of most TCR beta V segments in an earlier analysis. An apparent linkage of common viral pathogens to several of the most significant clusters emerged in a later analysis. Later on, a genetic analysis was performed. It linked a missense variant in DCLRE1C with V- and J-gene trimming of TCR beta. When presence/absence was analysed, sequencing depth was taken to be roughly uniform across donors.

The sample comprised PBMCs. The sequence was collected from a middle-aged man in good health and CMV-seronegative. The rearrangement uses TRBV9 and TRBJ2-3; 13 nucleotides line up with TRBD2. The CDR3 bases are TGTGCCAGCAGCCCTGGGACTAGCGGGACCCGCACAGATACGCAGTATTTT. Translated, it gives CASSPGTSGTRTDTQYF. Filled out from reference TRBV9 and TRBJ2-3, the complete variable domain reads DSGVTQTPKHLITATGQRVTLRCSPRSGDLSVYWYQQSLDQGLQFLIQYYNGEERAKGNILERFSAQQFPDLHSELNLSSLELGDSALYFCASSPGTSGTRTDTQYFGPGTRLTVL.